Shown below are 7 T cell receptor beta chains from a single sample sequenced in a study of lymphopenia after photon versus proton radiotherapy. This table comes from immunoSEQ multiplex PCR, and its TCRdb copy is limited to in-frame clones, with some not included. The table has 45,000 to 65,000 clones, around four fifths seen once; the top ten hold over 25%. The specimen comprised peripheral blood, sampled from a patient treated with photon-based radiotherapy. The receptors were sampled from a man in his fifties with gastric cancer.

This chain joins TRBV2 and TRBJ2-2, with D possibly TRBD2 on 5 matching bases. CDR3 size: 13 residues. The V and J ends lost 5 bases and 5 bases respectively, with 9 bases between them. Germline lookup yields CDR1 SNHLY and CDR2 FYNNEI. The CDR3, as DNA: TGTGCCAGCAGTTACTCGGGGACCGGGGAGCTGTTTTTT. It yields the protein CASSYSGTGELFF.

The gene calls are TRBV27 and TRBJ2-1, with D tentatively TRBD2 (6 bases). CDR1 and CDR2 (germline): MNHEY, SMNVEV (reference sequence). The ends were cut back, 2 bases at V and 7 bases at J, with 9 bases in the middle. The CDR3 has 13 residues. This chain's CDR3 is CASSLTSLNEQFF. CDR3 DNA: TGTGCCAGCAGTTTAACTAGCCTGAATGAGCAGTTCTTC.

The chain employs TRBV6-1 and TRBJ1-5, with 8 bases fitting TRBD1. CDR3 size: 15 residues. The V and J ends lost 4 bases and 2 bases, in that order; junction bases with no gene match: 4. Germline V CDR1 and CDR2: MNHNS, SASEGT. The CDR3 reads CASSVQGVGNQPQHF. Written as DNA, the CDR3 is TGTGCCAGCAGTGTACAGGGGGTAGGCAATCAGCCCCAGCATTTT.

The chain carries TRBV28 and TRBJ2-3; 16 nucleotides align to TRBD2. Germline V gives CDR1 MDHEN, CDR2 SYDVKM. The CDR3 contains 19 residues. J was trimmed by 0 bases and V by 6 bases; bases with no gene match: 9. The CDR3 region has the DNA TGTGCCAGCAGCCTCCCGGGACTAGCGGGAGGGCCGAGCACAGATACGCAGTATTTT. Translated: CASSLPGLAGGPSTDTQYF.

The rearrangement uses TRBV5-4 and TRBJ2-1; 7 bases align to TRBD1. The J segment lost 8 bases and the V segment lost 4 bases, leaving 12 bases of the junction unmatched. The CDR3 loop spans 15 amino acids. Germline V gives CDR1 SGHNT, CDR2 YYREEE (reference sequence). The CDR3 sequence is CASSGSGGEKDEQFF. The CDR3 DNA reads as TGTGCCAGCAGCGGATCAGGGGGAGAAAAGGATGAGCAGTTCTTC.

This sequence joins TRBV5-8 and TRBJ2-2; a possible D gene is TRBD1 (5 bases). The CDR3 sequence is 15 residues long. Germline-derived CDR1 and CDR2 are SGHTS and YDEGEE. V was clipped by 0 bases and J by 5 bases, with 11 bases between them. Here the CDR3 DNA reads TGTGCCAGCAGCTTGGAAGGGGCTGGGACCGGGGAGCTGTTTTTT. Translation gives CASSLEGAGTGELFF. Full variable domain (rest looked up from reference TRBV5-8 and TRBJ2-2): EAGVTQSPTHLIKTRGQQATLRCSPISGHTSVYWYQQALGLGLQFLLWYDEGEERNRGNFPPRFSGRQFPNYSSELNVNALELEDSALYLCASSLEGAGTGELFFGEGSRLTVL.

J is TRBJ2-3 and V is TRBV5-1, with 7 bases that match TRBD1. Germline V gives CDR1 SGHRS, CDR2 YFSETQ. This CDR3 spans 14 amino acids. V was clipped by 4 bases and J by 0 bases; unmatched bases: 2. The CDR3 sequence is CASSGGQSTDTQYF. CDR3 DNA: TGCGCCAGCAGCGGGGGACAGAGCACAGATACGCAGTATTTT.